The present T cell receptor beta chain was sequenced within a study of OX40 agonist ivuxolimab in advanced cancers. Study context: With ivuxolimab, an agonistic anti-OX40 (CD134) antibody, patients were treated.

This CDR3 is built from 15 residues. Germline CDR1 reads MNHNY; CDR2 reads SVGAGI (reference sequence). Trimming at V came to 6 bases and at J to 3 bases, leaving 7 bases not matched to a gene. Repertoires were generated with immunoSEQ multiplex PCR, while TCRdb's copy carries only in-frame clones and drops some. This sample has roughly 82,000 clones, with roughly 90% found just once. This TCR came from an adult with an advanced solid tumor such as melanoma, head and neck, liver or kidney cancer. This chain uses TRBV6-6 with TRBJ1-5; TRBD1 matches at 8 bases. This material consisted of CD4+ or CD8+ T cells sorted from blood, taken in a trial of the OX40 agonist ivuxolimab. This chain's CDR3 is CASRPGGHYNQPQHF. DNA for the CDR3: TGTGCCAGCAGACCAGGGGGCCACTACAATCAGCCCCAGCATTTT.